This TCR beta chain came from a study of T cell changes during pregnancy in multiple sclerosis. The germline V gene has CDR1 MNHNS and CDR2 SASEGT. This CDR3 has 19 amino acids. V lost 5 bases and J lost 0, with 23 bases in between. Only in-frame clones appear in the TCRdb table, and some are missing; sequencing was by immunoSEQ multiplex PCR. This repertoire shows 45,000 to 55,000 clones, 75% to 90% found once; its top ten account for over 1.2%. Sequenced material: peripheral blood, taken in the first trimester of pregnancy. This clonotype was obtained from a female donor in good health, enrolled as a control in a pregnancy study. This chain links TRBV6-1 with TRBJ1-3, with D perhaps TRBD1 (5 bases). CDR3 sequence: CASSKGLPGPIISGNTIYF. CDR3 DNA: TGTGCCAGCAGTAAAGGGTTGCCAGGGCCGATAATCTCTGGAAACACCATATATTTT.